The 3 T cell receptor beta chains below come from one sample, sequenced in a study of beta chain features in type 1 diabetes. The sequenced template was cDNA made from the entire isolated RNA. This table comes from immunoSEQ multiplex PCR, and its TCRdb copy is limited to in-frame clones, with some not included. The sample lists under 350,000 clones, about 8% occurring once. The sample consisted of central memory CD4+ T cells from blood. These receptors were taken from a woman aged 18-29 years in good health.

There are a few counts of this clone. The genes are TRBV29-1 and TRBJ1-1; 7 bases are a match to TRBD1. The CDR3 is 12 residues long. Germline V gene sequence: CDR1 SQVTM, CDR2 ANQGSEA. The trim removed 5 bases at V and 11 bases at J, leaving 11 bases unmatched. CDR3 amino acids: CSVSELTGVAFF. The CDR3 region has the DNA TGCAGCGTTTCCGAACTAACAGGGGTCGCTTTCTTT. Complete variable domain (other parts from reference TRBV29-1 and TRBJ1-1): SAVISQKPSRDICQRGTSLTIQCQVDSQVTMMFWYRQQPGQSLTLIATANQGSEATYESGFVIDKFPISRPNLTFSTLTVSNMSPEDSSIYLCSVSELTGVAFFGQGTRLTVV.

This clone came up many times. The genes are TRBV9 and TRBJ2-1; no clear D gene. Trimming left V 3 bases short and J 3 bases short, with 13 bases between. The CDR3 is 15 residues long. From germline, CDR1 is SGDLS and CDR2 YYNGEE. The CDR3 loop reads CASSADVPSYNEQFF. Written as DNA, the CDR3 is TGTGCCAGCAGCGCCGACGTACCGAGCTACAATGAGCAGTTCTTC.

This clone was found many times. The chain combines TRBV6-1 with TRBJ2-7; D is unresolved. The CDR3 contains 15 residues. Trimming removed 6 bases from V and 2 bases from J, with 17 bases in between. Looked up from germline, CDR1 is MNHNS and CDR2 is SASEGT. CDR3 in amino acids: CASRAIQNGPYEQYV. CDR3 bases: TGTGCCAGCAGGGCAATCCAAAATGGGCCCTACGAGCAGTACGTC.